The 9 T cell receptor beta chains given below trace back to one sample, sequenced in a study of blood T cell repertoires in COVID-19. Libraries were prepared by immunoSEQ multiplex PCR; TCRdb keeps only in-frame clonotypes and omits some of them. The sample consists of fewer than 250,000 clones, around 85% of them appearing once. The specimen sequenced was peripheral blood. The receptors derive from a middle-aged man with acute or convalescent COVID-19.

V and J are TRBV5-1 and TRBJ1-2; no clear D. The CDR3 contains 13 residues. Trimming cost V 1 base and J 5 bases, with 9 bases left between them. Germline CDR1 reads SGHRS; CDR2 reads YFSETQ. The chain's CDR3 is CASSLYSGYGYTF. CDR3 DNA sequence: TGCGCCAGCAGCTTGTACAGCGGTTATGGCTACACCTTC.

This chain links TRBV24-1 with TRBJ2-1; 11 bases agree with TRBD1. The CDR3 extends over 16 amino acids. Per germline, CDR1 KGHDR and CDR2 SFDVKD. With V trimmed by 4 bases and J by 11 bases, 12 bases remained unmatched. Here the CDR3 reads CATSDPGQGAALKQFF. The CDR3 DNA follows: TGTGCCACCAGTGACCCCGGACAGGGGGCGGCACTGAAGCAGTTCTTC.

The sample holds one count of this clone. V usage is TRBV10-3 and J usage is TRBJ1-1, with unresolved D. Trimming stripped 6 bases from V and 2 bases from J, with 13 bases between. CDR1 and CDR2 (germline): ENHRY, SYGVKD. CDR3 length equals 14 residues. CDR3 DNA sequence: TGTGCCATCAGCTCTCTCGGTAGAAACACTGAAGCTTTCTTT. Translated, it gives CAISSLGRNTEAFF.

This sequence joins TRBV3-1 (or the pseudogene TRBV3-2) and TRBJ1-1; D is unclear. This CDR3 comprises 17 residues. Trimming stripped 4 bases from V and 0 bases from J, with 18 bases between. Germline V gene sequence: CDR1 LGHDT, CDR2 YNNKEL (reference sequence). The CDR3 DNA reads TGTGCCAGCAGCCTCTCCTCGAGGGCCCCCATGAACACTGAAGCTTTCTTT. Its translation: CASSLSSRAPMNTEAFF.

The V gene is TRBV6-2 or TRBV6-3, the J gene TRBJ2-7; 8 bases are a match to TRBD1. The CDR3 covers 16 residues. Germline lookup yields CDR1 MNHEY and CDR2 SVGEGT. V trimming: 2 bases; J trimming: 3 bases; junction bases outside the gene matches: 9. CDR3 region: CASSYPLTGVDYEQYF. In DNA, the CDR3 is TGTGCCAGCAGTTACCCTCTGACAGGGGTCGACTACGAGCAGTACTTC.

This clone was seen only once. The V call is TRBV9, the J call TRBJ1-1; TRBD1 matches 7 bases. Germline lookup yields CDR1 SGDLS and CDR2 YYNGEE. The CDR3 length is 14 residues. Trimming took 0 bases from V and 5 from J; bases not matched to a gene: 4. The CDR3 here is CASSVGTGGTEAFF. The DNA of the CDR3 is TGTGCCAGCAGCGTAGGGACAGGCGGGACTGAAGCTTTCTTT.

This clone was counted between two and nine times. The chain couples TRBV4-2 to TRBJ2-1, with TRBD1 as a possible D gene (6 bases). V lost 5 bases and J 6 bases, leaving 17 bases between the germline ends. This CDR3 contains 15 residues. Germline V gene sequence: CDR1 LGHNA, CDR2 YNFKEQ. Written as DNA, the CDR3 is TGTGCCAGCAGCGCACGGGACAACCCCACCAATGAGCAGTTCTTC. Its protein product is CASSARDNPTNEQFF.

The chain joins TRBV5-1 to TRBJ1-4; 7 bases map to TRBD1. The CDR3 sequence is 15 residues long. Per germline, CDR1 SGHRS and CDR2 YFSETQ. The V and J ends lost 2 bases and 8 bases, in that order; junction bases with no gene match: 9. This CDR3 reads CASSLGETGFEKLFF. In DNA, the CDR3 is TGCGCCAGCAGCTTAGGTGAGACAGGGTTCGAAAAACTGTTTTTT.

This clone was seen only a few times. This rearrangement joins TRBV7-6 to TRBJ1-4; D uncertain. The CDR3 totals 15 residues. The V and J ends lost 6 bases and 3 bases respectively, with 14 bases between them. In germline, CDR1 is SGHVS, CDR2 FNYEAQ. The CDR3: CASSVWTGANEKLFF. The CDR3 coding sequence is TGTGCCAGCAGTGTATGGACTGGGGCTAATGAAAAACTGTTTTTT.